These T cell receptor beta chains were read from a single sample in a study of T cell responses to AZD1222 COVID-19 vaccine. Method: immunoSEQ multiplex PCR; TCRdb's copy keeps in-frame clones and lacks some. The sample lists about 120,000 clones; roughly 84% were seen once. The sequencing used peripheral blood, collected 28 days after the second AZD1222 dose. These receptors were obtained from an adult who received the AZD1222 COVID-19 vaccine. Each CDR3 is given with its conserved first and last residue. D genes are given only for firm matches. The size entry is marked missing in some rows and otherwise reads once, few, many or a size class.

cdr3_aa cdr3_nt d_call j_call v_call clone_size
CASSRLAGSPDTQYF TGTGCCAGCAGCCGACTAGCGGGGTCCCCAGATACGCAGTATTTT TRBD2 TRBJ2-3 TRBV3-1/TRBV3-2 once
CATSRGLKSTDTQYF TGTGCCACCAGCAGGGGACTAAAAAGCACAGATACGCAGTATTTT TRBD2 TRBJ2-3 TRBV15 NA
CASRGTSPSYTF TGTGCCAGCAGGGGGACTTCACCCAGCTACACCTTC NA TRBJ1-2 TRBV27 NA
CASSFEGQVNYGYTF TGCGCCAGCAGCTTCGAAGGACAGGTTAACTATGGCTACACCTTC TRBD1 TRBJ1-2 TRBV5-1 NA
CASSPKPDRAEAFF TGCGCCAGCAGTCCCAAACCCGACAGGGCGGAAGCTTTCTTT TRBD1 TRBJ1-1 TRBV10-1 many
CASSPSGYGYTF TGTGCCAGCAGCCCATCCGGGTACGGCTACACCTTC NA TRBJ1-2 TRBV7-2 NA
CASSFLLGGLETQYF TGTGCCAGCAGCTTCCTATTGGGGGGGTTAGAGACCCAGTACTTC TRBD2 TRBJ2-5 TRBV7-9 NA
CSVGWTARTKETQYF TGCAGCGTTGGATGGACAGCGCGAACTAAAGAGACCCAGTACTTC NA TRBJ2-5 TRBV29-1 NA
CASSQGIGEKLFF TGTGCCAGCTCACAGGGGATTGGTGAAAAACTGTTTTTT NA TRBJ1-4 TRBV18 NA
CASSRTPVYNEQFF TGTGCCAGCAGCCGCACCCCAGTTTACAATGAGCAGTTCTTC NA TRBJ2-1 TRBV5-6 NA
CASSQGDRSPLHF TGTGCCAGCAGCCAGGGGGACAGGTCACCCCTCCACTTT TRBD1 TRBJ1-6 TRBV3-1/TRBV3-2 NA
CASSVGRGVATNEKLFF TGTGCCAGCAGCGTGGGTCGTGGCGTTGCAACTAATGAAAAACTGTTTTTT NA TRBJ1-4 TRBV9 NA
CASSLVYGTDTQYF TGTGCTAGCAGCTTAGTGTATGGCACAGATACGCAGTATTTT NA TRBJ2-3 TRBV7-7 NA
CASSIFGIPNQPQHF TGTGCCAGTAGTATTTTCGGCATTCCCAATCAGCCCCAGCATTTT NA TRBJ1-5 TRBV19 NA
CASSPGTGNEKLFF TGTGCCAGCTCACCAGGGACAGGAAATGAAAAACTGTTTTTT TRBD1 TRBJ1-4 TRBV18 NA
CASSSLTGKNYEQYF TGTGCCAGCAGCTCACTAACAGGGAAAAACTACGAGCAGTACTTC NA TRBJ2-7 TRBV11-2 NA
CAGRDLKETQYF TGTGCAGGGCGGGACTTAAAAGAGACCCAGTACTTC NA TRBJ2-5 TRBV30 NA
CASSLNERGRAFF TGTGCCAGCAGCTTAAATGAGAGGGGGCGAGCTTTCTTT TRBD1 TRBJ1-1 TRBV7-9 NA
CASSFSRGELFF TGTGCCAGCAGCTTTTCTCGGGGGGAGCTGTTTTTT NA TRBJ2-2 TRBV7-2 NA
CASRDQAYEQYF TGTGCCAGCAGGGACCAAGCCTACGAGCAGTACTTC NA TRBJ2-7 TRBV2 NA
CASSIPGQGEAFF TGTGCCAGTAGTATCCCGGGACAGGGTGAAGCTTTCTTT TRBD1 TRBJ1-1 TRBV19 NA
CASSRGLATEQFF TGTGCCAGCAGCAGGGGACTAGCAACTGAGCAGTTCTTC TRBD2 TRBJ2-1 TRBV11-2 once
CASSPDSSSYEQYF TGTGCCAGCAGTCCGGACAGCAGCTCCTACGAGCAGTACTTC NA TRBJ2-7 TRBV6-5 NA